This T cell receptor beta chain emerged from a study of T cell responses to AZD1222 COVID-19 vaccine. This CDR3 contains 15 residues. Germline CDR1 and CDR2: SGHAT and FQNNGV. V lost 5 bases and J 3 bases, leaving 16 bases between the germline ends. The table came from immunoSEQ multiplex PCR; TCRdb's copy has only in-frame clones and leaves some out. The sample holds about 140,000 clones, about 89% seen once. Comments on this clone: No antigen is known for it.

Points from the study as a whole: Regions 160-218 and 743-854 dominated among vaccine-associated CD4 TCRs spanning spike. Donors were mostly white British, more females; clonal diversity possibly underestimated.

The specimen comprised peripheral blood, sampled 28 days after the second dose of the MenACWY control vaccine. The V call is TRBV11-2, the J call TRBJ1-1; D is perhaps TRBD1 (5 bases). This receptor was obtained from an adult who received the MenACWY meningococcal vaccine as a control. Written as DNA, the CDR3 is TGTGCCAGCAGCCCCACGGCAAGGGGTTACACTGAAGCTTTCTTT. Its protein product is CASSPTARGYTEAFF.